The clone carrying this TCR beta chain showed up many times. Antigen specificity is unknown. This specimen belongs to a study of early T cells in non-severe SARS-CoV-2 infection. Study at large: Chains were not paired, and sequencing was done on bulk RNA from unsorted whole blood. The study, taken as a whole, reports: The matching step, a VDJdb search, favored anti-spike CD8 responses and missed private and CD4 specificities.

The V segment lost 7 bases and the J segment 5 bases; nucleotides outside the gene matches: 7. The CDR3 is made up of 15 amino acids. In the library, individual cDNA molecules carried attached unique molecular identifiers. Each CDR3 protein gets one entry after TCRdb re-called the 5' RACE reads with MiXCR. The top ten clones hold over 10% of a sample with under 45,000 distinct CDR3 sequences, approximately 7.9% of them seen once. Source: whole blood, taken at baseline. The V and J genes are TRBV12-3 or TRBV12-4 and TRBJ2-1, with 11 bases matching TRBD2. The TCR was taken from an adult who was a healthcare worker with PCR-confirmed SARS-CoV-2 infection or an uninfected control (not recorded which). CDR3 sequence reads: CASILAGVPNNEQFF. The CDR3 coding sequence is TGTGCCAGCATACTAGCGGGGGTTCCCAACAATGAGCAGTTCTTC.